This T cell receptor (beta chain) was identified in a study of blood T cell repertoires in COVID-19. Study information: Whether acute or convalescent, the COVID-19 samples came from the United States, Italy and Spain. T cells, B-cell-depleted T cells, or PBMCs provided the cDNA or gDNA that served as material.

Authors' processing steps: Amplified reference gene primers provided the basis for estimating nucleated cell counts. The method was immunoSEQ multiplex PCR; TCRdb's version includes in-frame clones alone and lacks a portion of them. The V and J calls and clone size come from that table; D and trimming were worked out from the DNA. The sample consists of around 130,000 clones, about nine tenths of them appearing once. Input material: peripheral blood. The clonotype originates from a woman of 80 years or more with acute or convalescent COVID-19.

As DNA, the CDR3 is TGTGCCAGCAGCTTAAGCAGGAACACTGAAGCTTTCTTT. Amino acids: CASSLSRNTEAFF. The chain recombines TRBV7-3 with TRBJ1-1; unclear D gene. V was shortened by 1 base and J by 1 base, with 4 bases between the two germline ends. This CDR3 region has 13 residues. The germline V gene encodes CDR1 SGHTA and CDR2 FQGTGA.